This TCR beta chain was captured in a study of tumor-infiltrating lymphocytes in primary liver carcinoma. The wider study: The patients included men and women who were aged 30 to 69 years.

CDR3 size: 16 residues. Per germline, CDR1 GTSNPN and CDR2 SVGIG (reference sequence). Total RNA and DNA came together from around 20-30 mg of bulk tissue without cell sorting. By surgical resection, the patients were treated for their primary liver carcinoma. The input was approximately 500 ng total RNA; TCR beta cDNA was made from it with a constant-region primer. Libraries covering TCR beta were generated through three nested multiplex PCR rounds (using a slightly modified ARM-PCR). Primers for the first two PCR rounds were TRBV1-TRBV30 forward primers and a C-beta reverse primer (roughly 10 cycles per round). TCRdb redid the calling of the multiplex PCR reads with MiXCR, one entry per CDR3 protein. Of 150,000 to 200,000 distinct CDR3 sequences listed, around four fifths are singletons. Study conclusions and caveats: Only about 8-25% of top clones appeared in all five tumor regions. Tumor top-250-clone fraction significantly exceeded that of blood (p = 0.039).

Note on this clonotype: Its matching antigen is unknown. One end of the junction varies from germline; a read error may be responsible.

V usage is TRBV30 and J usage is TRBJ2-2; TRBD2 agrees at 7 bases. The sample was tumor tissue from primary liver carcinoma. This receptor was obtained from a man between 35 and 55 years old with primary liver carcinoma and hepatitis B virus infection. The CDR3 nucleotides are TGTGCCTGGAGGCTTGGGAGGGCTAGAAACACCGGGGTGCTGTTTTTT. This sequence encodes CAWRLGRARNTGVLFF.